These T cell receptor beta chains were read from a single sample in a study of shared T cell receptors in the human thymus. TCRdb's copy holds only in-frame clones and misses some; the assay was immunoSEQ multiplex PCR. The sample shows a few hundred thousand clones, around 93% of them seen only once. The sequencing input was thymocytes. The receptors were gathered from a human donor. Both conserved end residues are part of each CDR3. Each record gives: D gene, clone size, V gene, J gene, CDR3 DNA, CDR3 protein. The D gene is left open where the match is weak. Clone size appears in some rows only: once, few, many, or a class for an expanded clone.

D: .
size: once
V: TRBV18
J: TRBJ2-2
DNA: TGTGCCAGCTCACCCGCGACTAGGGGGACCGGGGAGCTGTTTTTT
CDR3: CASSPATRGTGELFF

D: .
size: .
V: TRBV5-4
J: TRBJ2-4
DNA: TGTGCCAGCACCCGAAGGGACTTAGGGCACATTCAGTACTTC
CDR3: CASTRRDLGHIQYF

D: .
size: few
V: TRBV12-2
J: TRBJ2-7
DNA: TGTGCAAGTCGCTTCGGACTAGCGGGGACCTACGAGCAGTACTTC
CDR3: CASRFGLAGTYEQYF

D: .
size: .
V: TRBV11-2
J: TRBJ2-3
DNA: TGTGCCAGCAGCCACCCCGGGAGCACAGATACGCAGTATTTT
CDR3: CASSHPGSTDTQYF

D: .
size: .
V: TRBV19
J: TRBJ2-3
DNA: TGTGCCAGTAAGGCGCGACGAACGAACACAGATACGCAGTATTTT
CDR3: CASKARRTNTDTQYF

D: .
size: .
V: TRBV2
J: TRBJ1-5
DNA: TGTGCCAGCAGTGAACCCCCCCTTCTTGAGAGCTGGGGCAATCAGCCCCAGCATTTT
CDR3: CASSEPPLLESWGNQPQHF

D: .
size: .
V: TRBV5-4
J: TRBJ1-1
DNA: TGTGCCAGCAGCGGGAGGGCAGGGTGTTACGACACTGAAGCTTTCTTT
CDR3: CASSGRAGCYDTEAFF

D: TRBD1
size: .
V: TRBV7-6
J: TRBJ1-1
DNA: TGTGCCAGCAGCCCCCCTGACCTCGGACAGGAGGAAGGATCTTTCTTT
CDR3: CASSPPDLGQEEGSFF

D: TRBD1
size: .
V: TRBV27
J: TRBJ1-1
DNA: TGTGCCAGCAGTTTTAGGTGGGGCGACAGGGGGAGGAACACTGAAGCTTTCTTT
CDR3: CASSFRWGDRGRNTEAFF

D: .
size: .
V: TRBV19
J: TRBJ2-7
DNA: TGTGCCAGTAGTCCCCGGGAGCGCTCCTACGAGCAGTACTTC
CDR3: CASSPRERSYEQYF

D: .
size: .
V: TRBV5-6
J: TRBJ2-7
DNA: TGTGCCAGCAGCGCCCCAACAGGGATCGAGCAGTACTTC
CDR3: CASSAPTGIEQYF

D: TRBD1
size: few
V: TRBV6-1
J: TRBJ2-7
DNA: TGTGCCAGCAGTGCCGGGACAGATATTACTATGGCCCGTTACTACGAGCAGTACTTC
CDR3: CASSAGTDITMARYYEQYF